This TCR beta chain was identified during a study of blood T cell repertoires in COVID-19. The overall study: COVID-19 samples from acute and convalescent phases originated in the United States, Italy and Spain. Sample material is recorded as cDNA or gDNA derived from T cells, B-cell-depleted T cells, or PBMCs.

The authors' processing: The authors estimated nucleated cell counts from reference gene primer amplification. The assay was immunoSEQ multiplex PCR, and TCRdb's table has in-frame clones only and misses some. D and trimming come from the DNA, and the V and J calls and clone size come from that table. Counted here are 200,000 to 300,000 clones, roughly 83% occurring once; the ten biggest clones make up 5.5% to 6%. Germline trimming cut 4 bases from V and 1 base from J; bases unmatched to any gene: 3. CDR3 length: 15 amino acids. Germline CDR1 reads SNHLY; CDR2 reads FYNNEI. The chain recombines TRBV2 with TRBJ2-2, with TRBD1 matching 7 bases. The specimen was peripheral blood. The TCR originated in a woman aged 80 or older with COVID-19, enrolled during active disease. CDR3 in amino acids: CASSGRTGNTGELFF. The CDR3 nucleotides read TGTGCCAGCAGTGGGCGGACAGGGAACACCGGGGAGCTGTTTTTT.